These 9 T cell receptor beta chains share one sample of origin, sequenced in a study of identical twins. Using its own MiXCR run on the 5' RACE reads, TCRdb lists one record per CDR3 protein. The table has over 550,000 distinct CDR3 sequences, roughly 7.1% seen once. These records were also assigned to another study, of yellow fever vaccine responses in identical twins.

The sequenced material came from PBMCs. The origin of the receptors is a woman aged 18-29 years in good health.

The chain has TRBV29-1 and TRBJ2-5, with D perhaps matching TRBD2 (5 bases). V was pared by 6 bases and J by 5 bases, with 16 bases between. The germline V gene encodes CDR1 SQVTM and CDR2 ANQGSEA. The CDR3 sequence is 13 residues long. DNA for the CDR3: TGCAGCGTGGACGACGGAGGAGCGGAGACCCAGTACTTC. Its translation: CSVDDGGAETQYF.

This clonotype was seen a handful of times. The chain uses TRBV28 and TRBJ2-1; 10 bases line up with TRBD2. Germline V CDR1 and CDR2: MDHEN, SYDVKM. The CDR3 is made up of 18 amino acids. The ends lost 2 bases at V and 11 bases at J; junction bases unmatched: 18. The CDR3, as DNA: TGTGCCAGCAGTTTAAGCTCCCTAGCGGGGGCCCGGGGTTTCCAGCAGTTCTTC. As protein: CASSLSSLAGARGFQQFF.

This clonotype was counted ten times or more. The chain combines TRBV12-3 or TRBV12-4 with TRBJ2-2; a weak D match, TRBD1 (5 bases). This CDR3 comprises 14 residues. V was cut by 5 bases and J by 1 base, with 8 bases left in between. The CDR3 DNA sequence: TGTGCCAGCAGTAAGACAGAGAACACCGGGGAGCTGTTTTTT. Amino acid sequence: CASSKTENTGELFF.

The sample holds a few counts of this clonotype. The DNA for the CDR3 is TGTGCCAGCACCAAGGGTGGGGAAGCTTTCTTT. Its translation: CASTKGGEAFF. The chain recombines TRBV7-9 with TRBJ1-1; no firm D call. Germline V CDR1 and CDR2: SEHNR, FQNEAQ (reference sequence). V was clipped by 7 bases and J by 8 bases, with 11 bases between them. The CDR3 has 11 amino acids. Full variable domain (outside the CDR3, taken from reference TRBV7-9 and TRBJ1-1): DTGVSQNPRHKITKRGQNVTFRCDPISEHNRLYWYRQTLGQGPEFLTYFQNEAQLEKSRLLSDRFSAERPKGSFSTLEIQRTEQGDSAMYLCASTKGGEAFFGQGTRLTVV.

This clonotype appeared a few times. The chain joins TRBV6-5 to TRBJ2-2; D remains unclear. Germline loops: CDR1 MNHEY, CDR2 SVGAGI. This CDR3 has 14 amino acids. V lost 4 bases to trimming and J lost 0 bases, with 6 bases between them. The CDR3 reads CASSWTSNTGELFF. The CDR3, as DNA: TGTGCCAGCAGTTGGACGTCGAACACCGGGGAGCTGTTTTTT.

This clonotype was detected many times. The chain joins TRBV5-1 to TRBJ1-3; tentative D call: TRBD1 (5 bases). The CDR3 totals 14 residues. Germline CDR1 reads SGHRS; CDR2 reads YFSETQ. Deletions cut 0 bases from V and 7 bases from J, with 11 bases between. The CDR3 DNA reads TGCGCCAGCAGCTTGGGGTCCAGGGCCAACACCATATATTTT. Translated: CASSLGSRANTIYF.

This clonotype has only a few counts. The rearrangement links TRBV20-1 to TRBJ2-5; weak D call: TRBD2 (5 bases). V gave up 4 bases and J gave up 5 bases, with 17 bases separating them. The germline gives CDR1 DFQATT, CDR2 SNEGSKA (reference sequence). The CDR3 covers 14 residues. This chain's CDR3 is CSAILPGIGETQYF. The CDR3 nucleotides are TGCAGTGCTATATTGCCGGGGATCGGGGAGACCCAGTACTTC.

Many counts were recorded for this clonotype. The chain is built from TRBV29-1 and TRBJ2-1; 15 nucleotides match TRBD2. V lost 7 bases to trimming and J lost 4 bases; unmatched junction nucleotides: 5. CDR1 and CDR2 from the germline V gene are SQVTM and ANQGSEA. The CDR3 runs to 15 residues. As DNA, the CDR3 is TGCAGCGCCGGACTAGCGGGAGGGATTTACAATGAGCAGTTCTTC. It codes for CSAGLAGGIYNEQFF.

This clonotype came up a few times. The V and J genes are TRBV6-5 and TRBJ1-5; tentatively, D is TRBD1 (5 bases). In germline, CDR1 is MNHEY, CDR2 SVGAGI. Trimming pared 3 bases from V and 2 bases from J, leaving 11 bases between. This CDR3 region has 15 residues. CDR3 nucleotide sequence: TGTGCCAGCAGTTATTCTGGAGGGGGCAATCAGCCCCAGCATTTT. It yields the protein CASSYSGGGNQPQHF.